The entry below describes one T cell receptor (beta chain). Germline CDR1 is SNHLY and CDR2 is FYNNEI. This CDR3 contains 16 residues. Deletions cut 6 bases from V and 7 bases from J, with 25 bases between. These data are taken from a study of metastatic and nonmetastatic thyroid tumors. Study-level background: Comparison of repertoires was carried out across blood and tumor or nodule tissue from malignant and benign thyroid patients.

Thyroid surgery was preceded by no treatment in any patient. Authors' methods: For papillary thyroid cancer, a distant-metastasis classifier was constructed from CDR3 differences observed across clinicopathological groups. TCRdb re-processed the PCR reads through MiXCR. What appears here as the V and J calls and clone size reflects TCRdb's work, not the paper's. The sample lists 13,000 to 15,000 clones, about 23% occurring once. Sequencing used tumor tissue. The chain is built from TRBV2 and TRBJ2-7; either TRBD1 or TRBD2 may supply D (6 bases each). This receptor was identified in a female donor with papillary thyroid cancer or a benign thyroid nodule (not recorded which). Some clones in this sample may be carry-over from other donors' samples. The CDR3 region has the DNA TGTGCCAGCAGAGGCATGGGGGGACATAGTGGCTCAGAGCAGTACTTC. Its translation is CASRGMGGHSGSEQYF.